These 16 T cell receptor beta chains were all obtained from the same sample, sequenced in a study of tumor and adjacent non-tumor tissue in lung cancer. The template was RNA from unsorted bulk tissue. Distant lung tissue was collected more than 3 cm away from the tumor edge. TCRbeta libraries were built with three rounds of nested PCR, modified from ARM-PCR. TCRdb reprocessed the multiplex PCR reads with MiXCR, giving one entry per CDR3 protein. The table records approximately 77,000 distinct CDR3 sequences, 80% to 90% of them present only once. Sequencing was done on a sample of distant non-tumor lung tissue. The receptor set was obtained from a man aged 55 to 70 with non-small cell lung cancer.

As concerns this clonotype: Possible read error: a much larger clone is one base away. The chain employs TRBV7-2 and TRBJ2-7, with TRBD2 identical over 8 bases. CDR3 size: 15 residues. V trimming: 1 base; J trimming: 4 bases; junction bases outside the gene matches: 6. Looked up from germline, CDR1 is SGHTA and CDR2 is FQGNSA. The CDR3 loop is CASSLVIGGAYEQYF. DNA of the CDR3: TGTGCCAGCAGCTTAGTGATCGGGGGGGCTTACGAGCAGTACTTC.

There are a few counts of this clonotype. It is likely a read error, because the conserved phenylalanine at the end of the CDR3 is missing. The chain has TRBV6-6 and TRBJ2-7; D may be TRBD1 (6 bases). Trimming pared 9 bases from V and 2 bases from J, leaving 17 bases between. This CDR3 is built from 14 residues. Germline loops: CDR1 MNHNY, CDR2 SVGAGI (reference sequence). The CDR3 reads CASSLRDTTYEQYS. Here the CDR3 DNA reads TGTGCCAGTAGCCTCCGGGACACGACCTACGAGCAGTACTCC.

The chain combines TRBV4-2 with TRBJ2-4, with D possibly matching TRBD2 (5 bases). The germline V gene has CDR1 LGHNA and CDR2 YNFKEQ. The V and J ends lost 7 bases and 1 base respectively, with 20 bases between them. This CDR3 region has 17 residues. The CDR3 loop is CASNPRAGGWAKNIQYF. As DNA, the CDR3 is TGTGCCAGCAATCCCCGTGCGGGCGGATGGGCCAAAAACATTCAGTACTTC.

This rearrangement joins TRBV11-2 to TRBJ2-1; D unresolved. This CDR3 comprises 15 residues. Germline V lookup: CDR1 SGHAT, CDR2 FQNNGV. The CDR3 DNA follows: TGTATCAGCAGCTTAGGTAGGAGCTCCTACAATGAGCAGTTCTTC. This translates into CISSLGRSSYNEQFF.

In its sample, this clonotype was seen once. One junction end disagrees with the germline gene, perhaps due to a read error. The rearrangement links TRBV6-5 to TRBJ2-6; 10 nucleotides align to TRBD2. The CDR3 has 17 residues. CDR1 and CDR2 from the germline V gene are MNHEY and SVGAGI. This CDR3 is CASSLAGASSGANLLIF. DNA of the CDR3: TGTGCCAGTAGCCTAGCGGGAGCCAGCTCTGGGGCCAACCTCCTGATTTTC.

Concerning this clonotype: Relative to the germline gene, one junction end is altered; a read error may explain this. The V gene is TRBV6-5, the J gene TRBJ1-2, with D perhaps TRBD1 (5 bases). The germline V gene encodes CDR1 MNHEY and CDR2 SVGAGI. This CDR3 comprises 15 residues. CDR3 DNA sequence: TGTGCCAGCAGTTACTCGGATCAGGGTTGGTATGGCTACATCTTC. Amino acids: CASSYSDQGWYGYIF.

Note on this clonotype: One end of the junction is discordant with germline, which a read error may explain. V and J are TRBV11-2 and TRBJ2-5; maybe TRBD1 (5 bases). CDR1 is SGHAT and CDR2 is FQNNGV in the germline V gene. The CDR3 is 13 residues long. DNA of the CDR3: TGTGCCATCAGCTTAGGGGTGGGCGAGACCCAGTACTTC. It yields the protein CAISLGVGETQYF.

This clonotype has just a few counts. As the CDR3 is not closed by the conserved phenylalanine or tryptophan, this likely results from a read error. It is unclear where the CDR3 begins or ends on the DNA, so no DNA is shown, and the CDR3 is as TCRdb lists it. This sequence joins TRBV20-1 and TRBJ1-5. CDR1 is DFQATT, CDR2 SNEGSKA, per germline (reference sequence). The CDR3 totals 13 residues, both ends included. CDR3 residues: CSATHGSNQPQHL.

A note on this clonotype: An end of the junction differs from the germline gene, which may be a read error. The chain joins TRBV20-1 to TRBJ2-7; D is perhaps TRBD2 (5 bases). The CDR3 is 16 residues long. Germline CDR1 is DFQATT and CDR2 is SNEGSKA (reference sequence). CDR3 in DNA: TGCAGTACTAGAGATTCGGTAGGCGGAGGAGGCTATGAGCAGTACTTC. This encodes CSTRDSVGGGGYEQYF.

Of note for this clonotype: The CDR3 carries no conserved terminal phenylalanine or tryptophan, so it likely arises from a read error. The J gene is TRBJ1-5, the V gene TRBV7-2; 7 nucleotides align to TRBD1. This CDR3 has 14 amino acids. Per germline, CDR1 SGHTA and CDR2 FQGNSA. V shed 5 bases, J shed 4 bases, and the junction held 5 bases outside the gene matches. The CDR3 DNA follows: TGTGCCAGCAGCCCGGGACAGAGAAATCAGCCCCAGCATCTT. It is translated as CASSPGQRNQPQHL.

A word on this clonotype: The junction departs from the called germline gene at one end, perhaps through a read error. The CDR3 protein is CAISYRKGPSYEQYF. CDR3 nucleotide sequence: TGTGCCATCAGCTATAGGAAAGGCCCCTCCTATGAGCAGTACTTC. The chain couples TRBV11-3 to TRBJ2-7, with no clear D. CDR1 is SGHNT and CDR2 is YENEEA in the germline V gene. The CDR3 is 15 residues long.

This clonotype has only one observation. A read error may account for a junction end that differs from germline. This chain joins TRBV11-2 and TRBJ1-1; D not certain. Germline V gives CDR1 SGHAT, CDR2 FQNNGV. The CDR3 spans 13 residues. CDR3 nucleotides: TGTGCCAGCAGCTTGCAAGGCGGTCGTGAAGCTTCCTTT. It is translated as CASSLQGGREASF.

As for this clonotype: The junction and the germline gene differ at one end; a read error may be behind it. This chain connects TRBV11-3 to TRBJ2-1; the match to TRBD2 covers 8 bases. CDR3 size: 13 residues. The germline CDR1 and CDR2 sequences are SGHNT and YENEEA. Written as DNA, the CDR3 is TGTGCCAGCGGCTTCGGGAGGGCCAGTGAACAGTTCTTC. Translation gives CASGFGRASEQFF.

This chain joins TRBV11-2 and TRBJ2-1; no firm D call. The germline V gene has CDR1 SGHAT and CDR2 FQNNGV. The CDR3 has 12 residues. V lost 1 base and J 12 bases, leaving 10 bases between the germline ends. CDR3 sequence: CASSLGSHRQFF. The CDR3 DNA sequence: TGTGCCAGCAGCTTAGGAAGCCATAGGCAGTTCTTC.

On this clonotype: The DNA is omitted, as the CDR3 cannot be located on it reliably, and the CDR3 follows TCRdb's listing. The V and J genes are TRBV24-1 and TRBJ1-2. Germline CDR1 is KGHDR and CDR2 is SFDVKD. The CDR3 extends over 15 residues, inclusive of both ends. This chain's CDR3 is CATSDAGRSTYGCTF.

This chain joins TRBV12-3 or TRBV12-4 and TRBJ1-5; D gene unclear. The CDR3 runs 13 residues. This CDR3 reads CVNSDTRRQPQHF. CDR3 DNA: TGTGTCAACAGTGATACTCGTCGGCAGCCCCAGCATTTT.